A selection of T cell receptor beta chains follows, all from one sample in a study of identifying expanded T cells in peripheral blood. Method: immunoSEQ multiplex PCR; TCRdb's copy keeps in-frame clones and lacks some. Here the sample spans more than 75,000 clones, around nine tenths being singletons. The sample comprised blood. These receptors were taken from a person between 18 and 75 years old in good health. The CDR3 runs from the conserved cysteine through the conserved F or W. A D gene is named only where the DNA matches it firmly. The size field is filled for only some rows; it gives once, few, many or a size class.

j_call: TRBJ2-7; clone_size: .; d_call: .; v_call: TRBV6-5; cdr3_nt: TGTGCCAGCAGTTCCCCAGCCTACGAGCAGTACTTC; cdr3_aa: CASSSPAYEQYF
j_call: TRBJ2-7; clone_size: .; d_call: .; v_call: TRBV15; cdr3_nt: TGTGCCACCAGGGGGGCCACAGGGAGGAGAGAGCAGTACTTC; cdr3_aa: CATRGATGRREQYF
j_call: TRBJ2-3; clone_size: once; d_call: .; v_call: TRBV5-1; cdr3_nt: TGCGCCAGCAGCTTGGACCTCACAGATACGCAGTATTTT; cdr3_aa: CASSLDLTDTQYF
j_call: TRBJ2-2; clone_size: .; d_call: .; v_call: TRBV4-3; cdr3_nt: TGCGCCAGCAGCCAGGAGGGACAGTTCACCGGGGAGCTGTTTTTT; cdr3_aa: CASSQEGQFTGELFF
j_call: TRBJ2-1; clone_size: .; d_call: TRBD1; v_call: TRBV6-6; cdr3_nt: TGTGCCAGCAGACGACAGGGGGCATGGGATGAGCAGTTCTTC; cdr3_aa: CASRRQGAWDEQFF
j_call: TRBJ2-1; clone_size: .; d_call: TRBD2; v_call: TRBV4-1; cdr3_nt: TGCGCCAGCGCGACTAGCGGGCTCCCCGCTGAGCAGTTCTTC; cdr3_aa: CASATSGLPAEQFF
j_call: TRBJ2-2; clone_size: once; d_call: TRBD1; v_call: TRBV28; cdr3_nt: TGTGCCAGCAGTCCGGGACAGGGGGCCGCCGGGGAGCTGTTTTTT; cdr3_aa: CASSPGQGAAGELFF
j_call: TRBJ1-3; clone_size: .; d_call: .; v_call: TRBV11-2; cdr3_nt: TGTGCCAGCAGCTTAGATACAGGCACGGGAAACACCATATATTTT; cdr3_aa: CASSLDTGTGNTIYF
j_call: TRBJ1-2; clone_size: .; d_call: .; v_call: TRBV6-6; cdr3_nt: TGTGCCAGCAGCGGTGTGGGCTATGGCTACACCTTC; cdr3_aa: CASSGVGYGYTF
j_call: TRBJ2-5; clone_size: .; d_call: .; v_call: TRBV16; cdr3_nt: TGTGCCAGCAGCCCCAACGGGGAAGGGGAGATCCAGTACTTC; cdr3_aa: CASSPNGEGEIQYF
j_call: TRBJ2-1; clone_size: .; d_call: .; v_call: TRBV30; cdr3_nt: TGTGCCTGGAGTAGTCCCAATGAGCAGTTCTTC; cdr3_aa: CAWSSPNEQFF
j_call: TRBJ2-7; clone_size: .; d_call: .; v_call: TRBV7-2; cdr3_nt: TGTGCCAGCAGCTTAGGTACAGGGAAAAACGAGCAGTACTTC; cdr3_aa: CASSLGTGKNEQYF